This entry lists 26 T cell receptor beta chains sequenced from one sample in a study of Ad26.COV2.S vaccination and SARS-CoV-2 variants. Treatment here: some 20 received Ad26.COV2.S at low or high dose, single or two shots; about five received placebo; per-sample allocation not given. The samples were gathered on day 63 after the first injection of vaccine or placebo. Sequenced by immunoSEQ multiplex PCR; TCRdb stores in-frame clones only, minus some. The profile shows a few hundred thousand clones, about 80% of them singletons. The sample here was peripheral blood, taken in a trial of Ad26.COV2.S vaccine versus placebo. The receptors originated from a person between 18 and 65 years old who received the Ad26.COV2.S COVID-19 vaccine or a placebo.

V and J are TRBV19 and TRBJ1-5; possible D gene TRBD1, 6 bases. Trimming left V 7 bases short and J 7 bases short, with 20 bases between. The germline V gene has CDR1 LNHDA and CDR2 SQIVND (reference sequence). The CDR3 extends over 15 amino acids. CDR3 bases: TGTGCCAGTAAGGGGGACAAGTCCCCCAGGCAGCCCCAGCATTTT. Its translation: CASKGDKSPRQPQHF.

This chain connects TRBV5-1 to TRBJ2-1; D gene unclear. V was trimmed by 5 bases and J by 3 bases, leaving 9 bases between them. The CDR3 covers 13 residues. The germline V gene has CDR1 SGHRS and CDR2 YFSETQ. The CDR3 DNA reads as TGCGCCAGCAGTGGGGATTTCTACAATGAGCAGTTCTTC. Its protein is CASSGDFYNEQFF.

This sequence joins TRBV10-3 and TRBJ2-1; no reliable D call. CDR1 ENHRY and CDR2 SYGVKD come from the germline V gene. V lost 3 bases to trimming and J lost 6 bases, with 9 bases between them. The CDR3 runs to 13 residues. The CDR3 sequence: CAISESGFNEQFF. The DNA for the CDR3 is TGTGCCATCAGTGAATCCGGTTTCAATGAGCAGTTCTTC.

The chain joins TRBV5-1 to TRBJ1-1; D ambiguous. This CDR3 spans 12 amino acids. The V gene's germline CDR1 is SGHRS and CDR2 YFSETQ. Trimming removed 4 bases from V and 11 bases from J, with 15 bases in between. The CDR3 DNA follows: TGCGCCAGCAGCCCATCGGTAGGAGAGGCTTTCTTT. It is translated as CASSPSVGEAFF.

The chain employs TRBV6-1 and TRBJ1-2; D unresolved. The CDR3 is 13 amino acids. V lost 3 bases and J 2 bases, leaving 7 bases between the germline ends. Germline V lookup: CDR1 MNHNS, CDR2 SASEGT. CDR3 bases: TGTGCCAGCAGTGACAGGATCAACTATGGCTACACCTTC. It codes for CASSDRINYGYTF.

The rearrangement uses TRBV27 and TRBJ1-2, with D perhaps TRBD1 (5 bases). The CDR3 length is 13 residues. Trimming removed 6 bases at V and 6 bases at J, with 14 bases between. Per the germline V gene, CDR1 is MNHEY and CDR2 is SMNVEV (reference sequence). This chain's CDR3 is CASSLTGADGYTF. As DNA, the CDR3 is TGTGCCAGCAGCCTGACCGGGGCCGATGGCTACACCTTC.

This chain connects TRBV2 to TRBJ1-6; D ambiguous. V lost 2 bases and J 7 bases, leaving 9 bases between the germline ends. The germline gives CDR1 SNHLY, CDR2 FYNNEI. The CDR3 runs to 14 residues. CDR3 amino acids: CASSENGGNSPLHF. The CDR3, as DNA: TGTGCCAGCAGTGAAAACGGAGGAAATTCACCCCTCCACTTT.

The CDR3 DNA follows: TGCGCCAGCAGTGAGCCCCCGGGGGCTGGGAACACTGAAGCTTTCTTT. This codes for CASSEPPGAGNTEAFF. The rearrangement uses TRBV10-2 and TRBJ1-1; maybe TRBD1 (6 bases). V was trimmed by 2 bases and J by 1 base, leaving 14 bases between them. The CDR3 has 16 amino acids. Germline V gene data show CDR1 as WSHSY and CDR2 as SAAADI.

This chain connects TRBV4-1 to TRBJ1-1; a possible D gene is TRBD1 (6 bases). Germline assignment: CDR1 MGHRA and CDR2 YSYEKL. Trimming took off 1 base at V and 3 bases at J, with 15 bases between the two ends. The CDR3 is made up of 16 amino acids. The CDR3 here is CASSQVGQGPDTEAFF. CDR3 nucleotides: TGCGCCAGCAGCCAAGTAGGGCAGGGGCCTGACACTGAAGCTTTCTTT.

This chain uses TRBV28 with TRBJ1-1, with TRBD1 identical over 8 bases. This CDR3 region has 15 residues. The V segment lost 4 bases and the J segment 7 bases; nucleotides outside the gene matches: 11. CDR1 is MDHEN, CDR2 SYDVKM, per germline. The CDR3 bases are TGTGCCAGCAGTTCCAGACCGCAGGGGGCTTTTGAAGCTTTCTTT. This encodes CASSSRPQGAFEAFF.

The chain combines TRBV7-9 with TRBJ2-1, with 10 bases identical to TRBD2. After removal of 2 bases from V and 4 bases from J, the junction contained 5 bases not matched to a gene. CDR1 and CDR2 (germline): SEHNR, FQNEAQ (reference sequence). CDR3 length equals 16 residues. CDR3 residues: CASSLLGTSAYNEQFF. The CDR3 nucleotides are TGTGCCAGCAGCTTACTTGGGACTAGCGCGTACAATGAGCAGTTCTTC.

J is TRBJ1-2 and V is TRBV3-1 (or the pseudogene TRBV3-2), with D possibly being TRBD1 (5 bases). Germline V gene sequence: CDR1 LGHDT, CDR2 YNNKEL (reference sequence). V shed 4 bases and J shed 4 bases, with 19 bases lying between them. The CDR3 loop spans 16 amino acids. CDR3 in amino acids: CASSLRDGYSTYGYTF. DNA of the CDR3: TGTGCCAGCAGCCTAAGGGACGGCTACTCCACCTATGGCTACACCTTC.

The J gene is TRBJ1-2, the V gene TRBV4-1; the D gene is possibly TRBD1 (5 bases). The germline V and J ends were trimmed by 1 base and 8 bases, with 20 bases remaining between them. The CDR3 has 16 residues. Germline CDR1 is MGHRA and CDR2 is YSYEKL. The CDR3 is CASSQGGTVLAKGYTF. The CDR3 DNA reads TGCGCCAGCAGCCAAGGGGGGACGGTCCTTGCCAAAGGCTACACCTTC.

This chain links TRBV11-3 with TRBJ2-1; TRBD1 is a possible D gene (6 bases). Trimming shortened V by 1 base and J by 1 base, and 17 bases separated the two germline ends. CDR1 and CDR2 from the germline V gene are SGHNT and YENEEA. This CDR3 has 18 amino acids. CDR3 protein: CASSLGSGVVVSYNEQFF. The CDR3 bases are TGTGCCAGCAGCTTAGGGTCAGGGGTTGTAGTGTCCTACAATGAGCAGTTCTTC.

The chain uses TRBV4-1 and TRBJ2-2, with D unresolved. V was clipped by 4 bases and J by 0 bases, with 12 bases between them. The CDR3 runs 16 residues. CDR1 is MGHRA and CDR2 is YSYEKL in the germline V gene. The CDR3 DNA follows: TGCGCCAGCAGCCCCGGAAGGCGGTCGAACACCGGGGAGCTGTTTTTT. Its translation: CASSPGRRSNTGELFF.

This chain uses TRBV24-1 with TRBJ2-1; TRBD2 is a possible D gene (5 bases). Trimming took off 2 bases at V and 10 bases at J, with 14 bases between the two ends. Per the germline V gene, CDR1 is KGHDR and CDR2 is SFDVKD. The CDR3 runs 14 residues. This CDR3 is CATSDWRAVGEQFF. In nucleotides, the CDR3 is TGTGCCACCAGTGATTGGCGGGCGGTTGGGGAGCAGTTCTTC.

The V and J genes are TRBV18 and TRBJ2-3; possibly TRBD2 for D (6 bases). Per germline, CDR1 KGHSH and CDR2 LQKENI. The CDR3 runs 16 residues. With 4 bases removed from V and 0 bases from J, the gap between germline ends came to 14 bases. CDR3 protein: CASSQQKGRSTDTQYF. For the CDR3, the DNA is TGTGCCAGCTCACAACAGAAGGGGAGGAGCACAGATACGCAGTATTTT.

This chain joins TRBV12-3 or TRBV12-4 and TRBJ2-1, with D maybe TRBD1 (5 bases). V lost 4 bases and J 10 bases, leaving 11 bases between the germline ends. The CDR3 has 12 amino acids. In DNA, the CDR3 is TGTGCCAGCAGTTCCCAGGGCCTGGAGCAGTTCTTC. Translating gives CASSSQGLEQFF.

This rearrangement joins TRBV5-1 to TRBJ1-1, with a possible D match to TRBD1 (5 bases). Germline CDR1 is SGHRS and CDR2 is YFSETQ. Trimming pared 3 bases from V and 1 base from J, leaving 10 bases between. The CDR3 covers 14 residues. CDR3 DNA: TGCGCCAGCAGCTCGGGACGGACGAACACTGAAGCTTTCTTT. Translation: CASSSGRTNTEAFF.

This chain links TRBV5-6 with TRBJ1-6; unclear D gene. The CDR3 is made up of 14 amino acids. V dropped 6 bases and J dropped 8 bases, with 15 bases sitting between them. Germline V gene lookup returns CDR1 SGHDT and CDR2 YYEEEE. CDR3 protein: CASMRGPGYSPLHF. The CDR3 region has the DNA TGTGCCAGCATGCGAGGGCCGGGGTATTCACCCCTCCACTTT.

The chain carries TRBV28 and TRBJ1-5; D is uncertain. Germline V gene data show CDR1 as MDHEN and CDR2 as SYDVKM. The CDR3 spans 15 residues. Trimming removed 4 bases at V and 2 bases at J, with 12 bases between. CDR3 protein: CASSSTAGRNQPQHF. The CDR3 DNA reads as TGTGCCAGCAGTTCCACTGCGGGTCGCAATCAGCCCCAGCATTTT.

This clone has just one count. The chain carries TRBV12-5 and TRBJ2-3; 12 bases line up with TRBD2. The CDR3 length is 17 residues. V shed 1 base and J 6 bases; nucleotides not matched to a gene: 8. Germline loops: CDR1 LGHNT, CDR2 FRNRAP. The CDR3, as DNA: TGTGCTAGTGGTTTGGCGGGACTAGCGGGCGTAGAGGATACGCAGTATTTT. Protein product: CASGLAGLAGVEDTQYF.

This chain links TRBV4-1 with TRBJ2-4; TRBD2 is a possible D gene (5 bases). The V end was cut by 1 base, the J end by 0 bases, with 16 bases between. Germline lookup yields CDR1 MGHRA and CDR2 YSYEKL. There are 18 residues in the CDR3. CDR3 sequence: CASSQVFGGPLAKNIQYF. CDR3 in DNA: TGCGCCAGCAGCCAAGTCTTTGGCGGGCCGCTAGCCAAAAACATTCAGTACTTC.

The CDR3 bases are TGTGCCAGCAAAAAAGACAGGGAAAAGAACTATGGCTACACCTTC. Translating it yields CASKKDREKNYGYTF. The V gene is TRBV27, the J gene TRBJ1-2, with 7 bases matching TRBD1. Per germline, CDR1 MNHEY and CDR2 SMNVEV (reference sequence). This CDR3 region has 15 residues. Trimming removed 7 bases from V and 2 bases from J; junction bases left unmatched: 10.

The chain links TRBV7-6 to TRBJ2-7; D possibly matches TRBD1 or TRBD2 (5 bases each). The CDR3 is made up of 15 amino acids. V lost 3 bases, J lost 4 bases, and 16 bases lay in between. Germline V gene sequence: CDR1 SGHVS, CDR2 FNYEAQ. The CDR3 spells CASSLGPNPSYEQYF. DNA of the CDR3: TGTGCCAGCAGCTTGGGACCCAACCCCTCTTACGAGCAGTACTTC.

Many counts were recorded for this clone. J is TRBJ2-7 and V is TRBV7-3; TRBD1 agrees at 7 bases. CDR1 is SGHTA, CDR2 FQGTGA, per germline. CDR3 length equals 13 residues. Germline trimming cut 5 bases from V and 6 bases from J; bases unmatched to any gene: 7. The CDR3 sequence: CASSPTGIGEQYF. In DNA, the CDR3 is TGTGCCAGCAGCCCGACAGGGATAGGCGAGCAGTACTTC.